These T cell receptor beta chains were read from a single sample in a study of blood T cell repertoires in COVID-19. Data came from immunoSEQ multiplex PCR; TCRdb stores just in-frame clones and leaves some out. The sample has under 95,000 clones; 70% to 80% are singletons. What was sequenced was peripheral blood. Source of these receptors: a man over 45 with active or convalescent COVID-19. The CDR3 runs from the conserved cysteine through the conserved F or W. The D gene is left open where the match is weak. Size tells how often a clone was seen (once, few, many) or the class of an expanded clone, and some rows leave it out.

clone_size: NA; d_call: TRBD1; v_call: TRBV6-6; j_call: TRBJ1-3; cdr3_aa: CASSRQGSSGNTIYF; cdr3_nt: TGTGCCAGCAGCCGACAGGGGAGTTCTGGAAACACCATATATTTT
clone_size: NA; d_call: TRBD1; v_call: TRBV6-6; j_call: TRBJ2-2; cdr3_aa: CASRIQGDTGELFF; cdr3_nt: TGTGCCAGCAGAATACAGGGGGACACCGGGGAGCTGTTTTTT
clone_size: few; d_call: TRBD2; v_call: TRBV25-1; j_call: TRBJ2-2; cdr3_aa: CASSEFSRGGDFAGELFF; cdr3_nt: TGTGCCAGCAGTGAATTTTCGCGGGGGGGCGATTTTGCCGGGGAGCTGTTTTTT
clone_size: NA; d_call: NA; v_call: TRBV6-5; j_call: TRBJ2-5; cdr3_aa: CASSWGGVGETQYF; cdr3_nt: TGTGCCAGCAGTTGGGGCGGGGTCGGGGAGACCCAGTACTTC
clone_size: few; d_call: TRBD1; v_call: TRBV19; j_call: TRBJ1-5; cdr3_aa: CASGGQGISNQPQHF; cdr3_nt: TGTGCCAGTGGGGGACAGGGAATTAGCAATCAGCCCCAGCATTTT
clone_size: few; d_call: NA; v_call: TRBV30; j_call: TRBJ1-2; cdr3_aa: CAWSNRTYGYTF; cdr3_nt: TGTGCCTGGAGCAACAGGACATATGGCTACACCTTC
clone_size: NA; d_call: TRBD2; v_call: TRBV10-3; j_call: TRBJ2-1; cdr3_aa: CATGKRGVNEQFF; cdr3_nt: TGTGCCACCGGGAAGCGGGGGGTCAATGAGCAGTTCTTC
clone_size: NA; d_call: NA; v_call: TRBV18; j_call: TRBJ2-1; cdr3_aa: CASSTLEGNEQFF; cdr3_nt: TGTGCCAGCTCTACGCTAGAGGGAAATGAGCAGTTCTTC
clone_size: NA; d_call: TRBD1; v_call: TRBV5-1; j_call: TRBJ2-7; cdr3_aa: CASSSEGIWGTGTYEQYF; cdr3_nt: TGCGCCAGCAGCTCGGAGGGTATTTGGGGGACAGGGACCTACGAGCAGTACTTC
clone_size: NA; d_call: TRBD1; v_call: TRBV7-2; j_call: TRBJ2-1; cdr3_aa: CASSGRQGGTGNEQFF; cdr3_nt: TGTGCCAGCAGCGGCAGACAGGGGGGGACGGGCAATGAGCAGTTCTTC
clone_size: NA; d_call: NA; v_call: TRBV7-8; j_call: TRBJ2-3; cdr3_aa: CASLPKGRDTQYF; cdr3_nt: TGTGCCAGCCTTCCAAAGGGGCGGGATACGCAGTATTTT
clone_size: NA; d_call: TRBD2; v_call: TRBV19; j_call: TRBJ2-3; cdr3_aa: CASSTRTSGSTDTQYF; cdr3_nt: TGTGCCAGTAGTACCCGGACTAGCGGGTCCACAGATACGCAGTATTTT
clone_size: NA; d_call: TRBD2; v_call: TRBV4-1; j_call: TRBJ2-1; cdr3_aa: CASSQGLRGGDEQFF; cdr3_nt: TGCGCCAGCAGCCAAGGGTTGCGGGGGGGAGATGAGCAGTTCTTC
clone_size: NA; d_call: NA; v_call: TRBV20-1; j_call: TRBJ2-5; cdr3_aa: CSASPAGEAGETQYF; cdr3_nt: TGCAGTGCTAGTCCAGCGGGCGAGGCTGGAGAGACCCAGTACTTC
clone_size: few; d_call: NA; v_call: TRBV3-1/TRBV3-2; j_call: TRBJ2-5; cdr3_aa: CASSQASGPRGTQYF; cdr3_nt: TGTGCCAGCAGCCAAGCGAGCGGGCCAAGGGGGACCCAGTACTTC
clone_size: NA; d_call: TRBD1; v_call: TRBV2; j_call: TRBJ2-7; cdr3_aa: CASSEGTGGHEQYF; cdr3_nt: TGTGCCAGCAGTGAAGGGACAGGGGGCCACGAGCAGTACTTC